This T cell receptor (beta chain) was profiled in a study of tumor-infiltrating lymphocytes in primary liver carcinoma. Overall study: Samples returned roughly 3.65 to 7.13 million productive TCRbeta reads, a yield that was similar across tissue types.

The table lists this clonotype with a few counts. Joint extraction of RNA and DNA used roughly 17-32 mg of bulk tissue that was unsorted. TCR beta cDNA was made from approximately 540 ng total RNA with a constant-region primer. Slightly modified ARM-PCR, run as three nested multiplex PCR rounds, produced the TCR beta libraries. Researchers ran the first two PCR rounds for roughly 10 cycles each with TRBV1-TRBV30 forward primers and a C-beta reverse primer. From the multiplex PCR reads, TCRdb called clonotypes with MiXCR, one entry per CDR3 protein. Seen here are 40,000 or so distinct CDR3 sequences, roughly 80% observed once, and the top ten hold 35% to 45%. Looked up from germline, CDR1 is SGHAT and CDR2 is FQNNGV. This CDR3 contains 12 residues. The V gene lost 5 bases and the J gene lost 6 bases, with 9 bases spanning the gap.

This receptor was obtained from a woman aged 30 to 39 with primary liver carcinoma and hepatitis B virus infection. Sample: tumor-adjacent normal liver tissue. The chain links TRBV11-2 to TRBJ2-3; D gene uncertain. CDR3 DNA: TGTGCCAGCAGCCCCTGGGCGGATACGCAGTATTTT. The encoded protein is CASSPWADTQYF. The full variable domain, in which reference TRBV11-2 and TRBJ2-3 provide the parts outside the CDR3, is EAGVAQSPRYKIIEKRQSVAFWCNPISGHATLYWYQQILGQGPKLLIQFQNNGVVDDSQLPKDRFSAERLKGVDSTLKIQPAKLEDSAVYLCASSPWADTQYFGPGTRLTVL.